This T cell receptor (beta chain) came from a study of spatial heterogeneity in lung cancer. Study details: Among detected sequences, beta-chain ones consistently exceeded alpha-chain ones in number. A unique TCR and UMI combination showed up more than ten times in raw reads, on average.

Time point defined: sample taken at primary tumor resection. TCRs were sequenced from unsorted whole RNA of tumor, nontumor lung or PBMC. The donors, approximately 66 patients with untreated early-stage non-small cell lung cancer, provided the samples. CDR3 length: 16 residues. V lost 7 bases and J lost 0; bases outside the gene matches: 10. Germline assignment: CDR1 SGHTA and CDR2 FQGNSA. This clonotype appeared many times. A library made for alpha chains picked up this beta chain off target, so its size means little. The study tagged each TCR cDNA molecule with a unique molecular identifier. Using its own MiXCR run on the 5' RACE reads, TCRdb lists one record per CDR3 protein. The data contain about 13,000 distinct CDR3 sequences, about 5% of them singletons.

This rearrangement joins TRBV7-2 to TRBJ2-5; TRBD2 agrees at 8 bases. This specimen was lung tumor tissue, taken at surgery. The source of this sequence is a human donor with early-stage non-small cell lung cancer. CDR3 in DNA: TGTGCCAGCAAACTAACTAGCGGCACGTACCAAGAGACCCAGTACTTC. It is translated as CASKLTSGTYQETQYF.